This T cell receptor beta chain was captured by sequencing in a study of blood T cell repertoires in COVID-19. Sequencing was performed with immunoSEQ multiplex PCR; in TCRdb, only in-frame clones are kept and a portion is missing. Of about 59,000 clones in the sample, over 75% were seen once. With 4 bases clipped from V and 5 bases from J, the junction kept 10 bases outside the gene matches. The CDR3 consists of 16 residues. CDR1 and CDR2 from the germline V gene are LGHDT and YNNKEL (reference sequence). The sample taken for sequencing was peripheral blood. The chain joins TRBV3-1 (or the pseudogene TRBV3-2) to TRBJ2-2; 7 bases agree with TRBD2. This TCR was sampled from a human donor in a cohort sampled during active COVID-19. The CDR3 sequence: CASSPQPGGRTGELFF. CDR3 in DNA: TGTGCCAGCAGCCCCCAACCGGGAGGAAGGACCGGGGAGCTGTTTTTT.